This T cell receptor beta chain appears in the sequencing data of a study of CD8+CD57+ T cells in acquired aplastic anemia. Genomic DNA, the template, was used for profiling of the TCR beta VDJ and CDR3. Each CDR3 protein is one row after TCRdb ran MiXCR on the reads. The repertoire holds approximately 270,000 distinct CDR3 sequences, with approximately 57% as singletons. In its sample, this clonotype was seen many times. V lost 3 bases to trimming and J lost 1 base, with 5 bases between them. The CDR3 covers 12 residues. Germline V gene data show CDR1 as DFQATT and CDR2 as SNEGSKA (reference sequence).

Input material: sorted CD4+, CD8+, or CD8+CD57+ T cells (not recorded which) from PBMCs. The V call is TRBV20-1, the J call TRBJ2-3; D might be TRBD2 (5 bases). The source is a human donor with severe aplastic anemia or a healthy control (not recorded which). The CDR3 region has the DNA TGCAGTGCTAGGCGGGGCACAGATACGCAGTATTTT. Its protein is CSARRGTDTQYF.